Below, 32 T cell receptor beta chains from the same sample are listed, as sequenced in a study of T-cell reconstitution after alpha-beta-depleted transplantation in children. For TCRbeta, the library was prepared with unique molecular identifiers. TCRdb reanalysed the PCR reads using MiXCR and keeps one entry per CDR3 protein. The repertoire holds hundreds of thousands of distinct CDR3 sequences, 16% seen once, with 1.1% in the top ten. The specimen comprised PBMCs from the stem cell graft donor, sampled from the stem cell graft. The receptors stem from a human donor who donated a stem cell graft to a child with acute myeloid leukemia.

The chain carries TRBV12-3 or TRBV12-4 and TRBJ1-1; a weak D match, TRBD1 (5 bases). The CDR3 contains 13 residues. Trimming pared 9 bases from V and 4 bases from J, leaving 15 bases between. The CDR3 coding sequence is TGTGCCAGTCGCCGGGGGGGGGGCACTGAAGCTTTCTTT. Residues: CASRRGGGTEAFF.

This clonotype was detected many times. V gene TRBV15 combines with J gene TRBJ2-3; D gene uncertain. The CDR3 spans 16 residues. Germline CDR1 reads LNHNV; CDR2 reads YYDKDF (reference sequence). Between the trimmed V and J ends, which lost 0 bases and 1 base, there was a span of 11 bases. DNA for the CDR3: TGTGCCACCAGCAGAGAGGGTATTGGGGGCACAGATACGCAGTATTTT. Protein product: CATSREGIGGTDTQYF.

This clonotype was counted many times. The chain recombines TRBV10-3 with TRBJ2-7; possibly TRBD1 or TRBD2 for D (5 bases each). The CDR3 consists of 12 residues. CDR1 and CDR2 from the germline V gene are ENHRY and SYGVKD. V lost 4 bases and J lost 5, with 9 bases in between. The CDR3 spells CAISGGTNEQYV. CDR3 nucleotide sequence: TGTGCCATCAGTGGAGGGACCAACGAGCAGTACGTC.

This clonotype has just a few counts. V and J are TRBV7-2 and TRBJ1-5, with 8 bases aligning to TRBD1. Per the germline V gene, CDR1 is SGHTA and CDR2 is FQGNSA. CDR3 length equals 18 residues. The trim removed 4 bases at V and 4 bases at J, leaving 15 bases unmatched. The CDR3 DNA reads as TGTGCCAGCAGCTCCCGGGACAGGATAGAGTCTGGTAATCAGCCCCAGCATTTT. Amino acids: CASSSRDRIESGNQPQHF.

This clonotype was picked up many times. The V and J genes are TRBV9 and TRBJ2-1; D is possibly TRBD1 (6 bases). The CDR3 extends over 16 amino acids. Trimming removed 3 bases from V and 7 bases from J, with 20 bases in between. From germline, CDR1 is SGDLS and CDR2 YYNGEE. The CDR3 DNA reads as TGTGCCAGCAGCGCTCTGACAGGCCCCTCAGGGAATGAGCAGTTCTTC. Protein sequence: CASSALTGPSGNEQFF.

This clonotype was counted many times. The rearrangement uses TRBV6-2 or TRBV6-3 and TRBJ1-1; D is perhaps TRBD1 (5 bases). The V gene lost 7 bases and the J gene lost 0 bases, with 15 bases spanning the gap. The CDR3 runs to 15 residues. Germline CDR1 and CDR2: MNHEY and SVGEGT. CDR3 DNA sequence: TGTGCCAGCAACCCGCCAGGGAAGATGAACACTGAAGCTTTCTTT. Translating it yields CASNPPGKMNTEAFF.

This clonotype showed up many times. This chain uses TRBV4-3 with TRBJ2-1; 8 bases agree with TRBD1. V shed 0 bases, J shed 9 bases, and the junction held 13 bases outside the gene matches. CDR1 and CDR2 (germline): LGHNA, YSLEER. The CDR3 length is 17 residues. The CDR3 DNA sequence: TGCGCCAGCAGCCAAGATGCAGGGGGCCTTATGGTTGGTGAGCAGTTCTTC. It encodes CASSQDAGGLMVGEQFF.

This clonotype was recorded at least ten times. This chain joins TRBV4-3 and TRBJ2-3; 8 positions match TRBD1. The V gene end was trimmed by 1 base and the J gene end by 10 bases; junction bases not matched to a gene: 4. This CDR3 has 13 amino acids. CDR1 is LGHNA, CDR2 YSLEER, per germline. CDR3 in DNA: TGCGCCAGCAGCCAAGTTGGACAGGGATCGCAGTATTTT. Protein product: CASSQVGQGSQYF.

Only a few counts were recorded for this clonotype. This chain's CDR3 is CASTGTGHMNTEAFF. CDR3 coding DNA: TGTGCCAGCACCGGGACAGGGCACATGAACACTGAAGCTTTCTTT. The chain is built from TRBV12-3 or TRBV12-4 and TRBJ1-1; 9 nucleotides match TRBD1. CDR3 length equals 15 residues. Losses at the gene ends were 7 bases for V and 0 bases for J; bases not matched to a gene: 6.

This clonotype was observed at least ten times. V gene TRBV20-1 combines with J gene TRBJ2-1; TRBD1 is a possible D gene (6 bases). Trimming removed 0 bases at V and 0 bases at J, with 12 bases between. CDR3 length equals 16 residues. Germline V lookup: CDR1 DFQATT, CDR2 SNEGSKA (reference sequence). CDR3 protein: CSARDSGQSSYNEQFF. CDR3 nucleotide sequence: TGCAGTGCTAGAGATTCCGGACAGAGCTCCTACAATGAGCAGTTCTTC.

This clonotype was counted ten times or more. V usage is TRBV5-5 and J usage is TRBJ1-4; D not certain. Trimming left V 4 bases short and J 7 bases short, with 14 bases between. The CDR3 extends over 14 amino acids. Germline assignment: CDR1 SGHKS and CDR2 YYEKEE (reference sequence). In nucleotides, the CDR3 is TGTGCCAGCAGCCTGTACGGGGAAGGTGAAAAACTGTTTTTT. It codes for CASSLYGEGEKLFF.

This clonotype has a count of ten or more. The J gene is TRBJ1-2, the V gene TRBV29-1; no firm D call. Germline V gives CDR1 SQVTM, CDR2 ANQGSEA. V lost 0 bases to trimming and J lost 4 bases, with 6 bases between them. The length of the CDR3 is 12 residues. DNA for the CDR3: TGCAGCGTTGAAGAGAGCTCCTATGGCTACACCTTC. Its translation is CSVEESSYGYTF.

This clonotype has a single count. A single base separates this from a much larger clone, so it may be a read error. The chain joins TRBV12-5 to TRBJ2-1, with D possibly TRBD1 on 7 matching bases. Germline V gives CDR1 LGHNT, CDR2 FRNRAP. The CDR3 spans 11 residues. In DNA, the CDR3 is TGTGCTAGTGGCCCACTCAGGGGGGAGTACTTC. Protein: CASGPLRGEYF. Drawing the rest from reference TRBV12-5 and TRBJ2-1, the complete variable domain is DARVTQTPRHKVTEMGQEVTMRCQPILGHNTVFWYRQTMMQGLELLAYFRNRAPLDDSGMPKDRFSAEMPDATLATLKIQPSEPRDSAVYFCASGPLRGEYFGPGTRLTVL.

There are many counts of this clonotype. The rearrangement uses TRBV7-9 and TRBJ1-2, with unresolved D. Germline V CDR1 and CDR2: SEHNR, FQNEAQ (reference sequence). The V and J ends lost 2 bases and 3 bases respectively, with 7 bases between them. The CDR3 contains 13 residues. The CDR3 sequence: CASSLSNYYGYTF. The DNA of the CDR3 is TGTGCCAGCAGCTTATCCAACTACTATGGCTACACCTTC.

The rearrangement links TRBV4-3 to TRBJ2-7; 9 bases line up with TRBD1. The CDR3 sequence is 15 residues long. V dropped 8 bases and J dropped 2; count of bases not matched to a gene: 10. Germline V CDR1 and CDR2: LGHNA, YSLEER. The CDR3 DNA reads TGCGCCAGCTCCGCCGGGACAGGGACGACCTACGAGCAGTACTTC. It codes for CASSAGTGTTYEQYF.

The sample holds many counts of this clonotype. The CDR3 DNA reads TGCGCCAGCAGCTTGGAGTTTCGGGGATCTGGCACAGATACGCAGTATTTT. Its protein is CASSLEFRGSGTDTQYF. The chain has TRBV5-1 and TRBJ2-3; tentatively, D is TRBD2 (5 bases). Germline loops: CDR1 SGHRS, CDR2 YFSETQ. CDR3 length equals 17 residues. With 0 bases removed from V and 1 base from J, the gap between germline ends came to 15 bases.

This clonotype has at least ten counts. The chain couples TRBV15 to TRBJ2-5, with D perhaps TRBD2 (5 bases). The V and J ends lost 0 bases and 0 bases respectively, with 14 bases between them. The CDR3 contains 17 residues. Germline CDR1 and CDR2: LNHNV and YYDKDF (reference sequence). The CDR3 DNA reads as TGTGCCACCAGCAGAGATCGTATACGAGGGTACCAAGAGACCCAGTACTTC. Translation gives CATSRDRIRGYQETQYF. Variable domain in full (rest from reference TRBV15 and TRBJ2-5): DAMVIQNPRYQVTQFGKPVTLSCSQTLNHNVMYWYQQKSSQAPKLLFHYYDKDFNNEADTPDNFQSRRPNTSFCFLDIRSPGLGDTAMYLCATSRDRIRGYQETQYFGPGTRLLVL.

This clonotype was observed a handful of times. The genes are TRBV5-1 and TRBJ2-3, with D possibly being TRBD2 (6 bases). Germline V gives CDR1 SGHRS, CDR2 YFSETQ. V was pared by 1 base and J by 2 bases, with 11 bases between. The length of the CDR3 is 15 residues. This CDR3 reads CASSLTGDYTDTQYF. The DNA for the CDR3 is TGCGCCAGCAGCTTGACGGGGGATTACACAGATACGCAGTATTTT.

This clonotype appeared a few times. V usage is TRBV27 and J usage is TRBJ2-7; TRBD1 is a possible D gene (5 bases). The CDR3 has 16 residues. Germline values: CDR1 MNHEY, CDR2 SMNVEV (reference sequence). V was clipped by 3 bases and J by 2 bases, with 17 bases between them. The CDR3 loop reads CASSLRFPSTAYEQYF. The DNA for the CDR3 is TGTGCCAGCAGTTTGAGATTCCCATCGACAGCCTACGAGCAGTACTTC.

This clonotype was seen ten or more times. The V gene is TRBV15, the J gene TRBJ1-5, with D unresolved. This CDR3 is 13 amino acids long. Germline V gene sequence: CDR1 LNHNV, CDR2 YYDKDF (reference sequence). V was cut by 0 bases and J by 5 bases, with 5 bases left in between. The CDR3 is CATSRDWDQPQHF. The DNA of the CDR3 is TGTGCCACCAGCAGAGATTGGGATCAGCCCCAGCATTTT.

This clonotype was counted once. The CDR3 sequence is CASSFLLAREAFF. The CDR3 DNA follows: TGTGCCAGCAGCTTTCTCCTGGCTCGTGAAGCTTTCTTT. This sequence joins TRBV5-6 and TRBJ1-1, with D hard to call. The CDR3 has 13 residues. In germline, CDR1 is SGHDT, CDR2 YYEEEE. The V and J ends lost 2 bases and 7 bases respectively, with 12 bases between them. The full variable domain, in which reference TRBV5-6 and TRBJ1-1 provide the parts outside the CDR3, is DAGVTQSPTHLIKTRGQQVTLRCSPKSGHDTVSWYQQALGQGPQFIFQYYEEEERQRGNFPDRFSGHQFPNYSSELNVNALLLGDSALYLCASSFLLAREAFFGQGTRLTVV.

This clonotype was observed many times. The chain carries TRBV20-1 and TRBJ1-3, with D unresolved. Germline V CDR1 and CDR2: DFQATT, SNEGSKA (reference sequence). CDR3 length equals 15 residues. V lost 3 bases and J lost 0, with 12 bases in between. This chain's CDR3 is CSASPPQPSGNTIYF. The CDR3 DNA follows: TGCAGTGCTAGCCCCCCCCAGCCCTCTGGAAACACCATATATTTT.

CDR3 sequence (DNA): TGCAGTGCTAGAGATACGGCCCCGGGGGAGCTGTTTTTT. It codes for CSARDTAPGELFF. The chain recombines TRBV20-1 with TRBJ2-2; D remains unclear. Looked up from germline, CDR1 is DFQATT and CDR2 is SNEGSKA (reference sequence). V lost 0 bases and J lost 8, with 10 bases in between. CDR3 length equals 13 residues.

This clonotype was seen more than once but under ten times. The V and J genes are TRBV10-2 and TRBJ2-1; a weak D match, TRBD2 (6 bases). This CDR3 has 15 amino acids. Germline V CDR1 and CDR2: WSHSY, SAAADI. Between the trimmed V and J ends, which lost 8 bases and 6 bases, there was a span of 20 bases. Here the CDR3 reads CASGGGTGVLNEQFF. The CDR3 nucleotides are TGCGCCAGCGGGGGAGGTACGGGGGTCCTCAATGAGCAGTTCTTC.

At least ten counts were recorded for this clonotype. This rearrangement joins TRBV7-2 to TRBJ1-4; no definite D call. The CDR3 totals 16 residues. The ends were cut back, 5 bases at V and 2 bases at J, with 15 bases in the middle. Per the germline V gene, CDR1 is SGHTA and CDR2 is FQGNSA. CDR3 in DNA: TGTGCCAGCAGCCCAGTGCCCCTTAGCACTAATGAAAAACTGTTTTTT. It translates to CASSPVPLSTNEKLFF. The variable domain in full, completed from reference TRBV7-2 and TRBJ1-4, reads GAGVSQSPSNKVTEKGKDVELRCDPISGHTALYWYRQSLGQGLEFLIYFQGNSAPDKSGLPSDRFSAERTGGSVSTLTIQRTQQEDSAVYLCASSPVPLSTNEKLFFGSGTQLSVL.

The rearrangement links TRBV14 to TRBJ2-7; TRBD1 agrees at 9 bases. The germline V gene encodes CDR1 SGHDN and CDR2 FVKESK. The CDR3 covers 16 residues. The V gene end was trimmed by 1 base and the J gene end by 4 bases; junction bases not matched to a gene: 8. CDR3 nucleotides: TGTGCCAGCAGCCAAGCTTCCGGGACAGGGAGGTACGAGCAGTACTTC. It specifies CASSQASGTGRYEQYF.

This clonotype was seen more than once but under ten times. J is TRBJ2-3 and V is TRBV5-1, with 10 positions matching TRBD2. The CDR3 has 16 amino acids. From germline, CDR1 is SGHRS and CDR2 YFSETQ. Trimming cost V 7 bases and J 0 bases; bases outside gene matches: 8. CDR3 DNA: TGCGCCAGCTCATCTAGCGGGGGCCCTAGCACAGATACGCAGTATTTT. It specifies CASSSSGGPSTDTQYF.

This clonotype was seen ten or more times. The genes are TRBV20-1 and TRBJ2-2; D is unclear. Germline V gene lookup returns CDR1 DFQATT and CDR2 SNEGSKA (reference sequence). The germline V and J ends were trimmed by 2 bases and 0 bases, with 7 bases remaining between them. The CDR3 sequence is 14 residues long. The CDR3 region is CSARPRPNTGELFF. CDR3 nucleotides: TGCAGTGCTAGACCCCGTCCGAACACCGGGGAGCTGTTTTTT.

Of note for this clonotype: This could be a read error, since a much larger clone is one nucleotide away. The chain recombines TRBV20-1 with TRBJ1-5; TRBD1 might be the D (5 bases). V was clipped by 6 bases and J by 7 bases, with 13 bases between them. The CDR3 has 12 amino acids. Germline assignment: CDR1 DFQATT and CDR2 SNEGSKA (reference sequence). CDR3 bases: TGCAGTGCAGGGGAACCCAAGCAGCCCCAGCATTTT. It codes for CSAGEPKQPQHF.

V gene TRBV25-1 combines with J gene TRBJ2-7; D not certain. Germline CDR1 and CDR2: MGHDK and SYGVNS. This CDR3 is 14 amino acids long. V was shortened by 1 base and J by 0 bases, with 7 bases between the two germline ends. The CDR3 DNA sequence: TGTGCCAGCAGTGAATCTATTACCTCCTACGAGCAGTACTTC. It encodes CASSESITSYEQYF.

This clonotype was counted many times. The genes are TRBV27 and TRBJ1-2; D uncertain. With 3 bases removed from V and 3 bases from J, the gap between germline ends came to 11 bases. Germline V gives CDR1 MNHEY, CDR2 SMNVEV (reference sequence). The CDR3 consists of 14 residues. DNA for the CDR3: TGTGCCAGCAGTTTGAGTAAAGGCGACTATGGCTACACCTTC. Translation gives CASSLSKGDYGYTF.

This clonotype was recorded many times. The genes are TRBV11-2 and TRBJ1-1, with a tentative D call TRBD1 (5 bases). This CDR3 has 16 amino acids. The germline V gene encodes CDR1 SGHAT and CDR2 FQNNGV. Trimming pared 6 bases from V and 1 base from J, leaving 18 bases between. The CDR3 here is CASRTTRGRTNTEAFF. CDR3 DNA sequence: TGTGCCAGCAGGACAACAAGGGGTAGGACGAACACTGAAGCTTTCTTT.